One T cell receptor beta chain is described in this entry. These data belong to a study of circulating and synovial CD4+ cells in juvenile arthritis. Only in-frame clones appear in the TCRdb table, and some are missing; sequencing was by immunoSEQ multiplex PCR. This table has roughly 32,000 clones, about 95% appearing once. The sequenced material came from CD4+ T cells from blood. This sequence was found in a human donor with juvenile idiopathic arthritis.

The CDR3 here is CASSNSRAGPRDEQYF. The CDR3 nucleotides read TGTGCCAGCAGCAATAGTAGGGCGGGGCCCCGGGATGAGCAGTACTTC. V gene TRBV6-6 combines with J gene TRBJ2-7; D might be TRBD2 (6 bases). The CDR3 covers 16 residues. Trimming removed 6 bases at V and 7 bases at J, with 25 bases between. The germline V gene encodes CDR1 MNHNY and CDR2 SVGAGI (reference sequence).